This TCR beta chain was observed in a study of beta chain features in type 1 diabetes. Sequenced material consisted of expressed TCRB transcripts (all of the isolated RNA was reverse transcribed). Sequencing was performed with immunoSEQ multiplex PCR; in TCRdb, only in-frame clones are kept and a portion is missing. The sample has 150,000 to 180,000 clones, over 9% seen once. The study, taken as a whole, reports: For Type 1 diabetes patients, all four CD4+ subsets carried TCRB CDR3s that were moderately but significantly shorter.

Germline V CDR1 and CDR2: MDHEN, SYDVKM. After removal of 7 bases from V and 4 bases from J, the junction contained 10 bases not matched to a gene. There are 15 residues in the CDR3. Every donor provided one heparinised blood draw, which averaged about 110 mL. CD4+ cells of the naive, central memory, regulatory and stem cell-like memory types were sorted via CD45RO/CCR7/CD25/CD127/CD95/CD27. This clone was seen only a few times. The antigen is not known. The source of this sequence is a man aged 30 to 39 with type 1 diabetes. Sequencing was carried out using central memory CD4+ T cells from blood. The rearrangement joins TRBV28 to TRBJ2-7, with 10 bases matching TRBD2. Here the CDR3 DNA reads TGTGCCAGCACCGACTCTAGCGGGAGCTTATACGAGCAGTACTTC. It encodes CASTDSSGSLYEQYF.